This TCR beta chain appears in the sequencing data of a study of OX40 agonist ivuxolimab in advanced cancers. This CDR3 comprises 15 residues. Germline V gene lookup returns CDR1 LNHDA and CDR2 SQIVND (reference sequence). Losses at the gene ends were 2 bases for V and 4 bases for J; bases not matched to a gene: 7. The assay was immunoSEQ multiplex PCR, and TCRdb's table has in-frame clones only and misses some. The table has approximately 49,000 clones, 83% seen once. This chain joins TRBV19 and TRBJ1-2, with TRBD1 matching over 7 bases. The specimen was CD4+ or CD8+ T cells sorted from blood, collected in a trial of the OX40 agonist ivuxolimab. The receptor was derived from an adult with an advanced solid tumor such as melanoma, head and neck, liver or kidney cancer. CDR3 region: CASSITGQLPYGYTF. In DNA form, the CDR3 reads TGTGCCAGTAGTATAACGGGACAGCTCCCCTATGGCTACACCTTC.